This T cell receptor (beta chain) was recovered during a study of shared clonotypes between healthy human individuals. CD8 cells regarded as naive lacked CD45RO, were positively chosen for CCR7, and omitted terminally differentiated effector memory CD45RA+ cells. The donor population consisted of healthy HIV-negative adults with no recent acute infections or vaccinations. Germline lookup yields CDR1 SEHNR and CDR2 FQNEAQ (reference sequence). This CDR3 has 13 amino acids. The V end was cut by 4 bases, the J end by 2 bases, with 9 bases between. Genomic DNA belonging to each subset was distributed in equal measure over several immunoSEQ plates. Here immunoSEQ multiplex PCR was the method, and the copy in TCRdb shows in-frame clones only, minus some. Among around 2,000,000 clones listed, roughly 94% were seen once. Concerning this clone: Its antigen is still unknown.

The study, taken as a whole, reports: Although depth was large, rarefaction showed that sequencing of the sorted subsets was incomplete.

This chain links TRBV7-9 with TRBJ2-7; TRBD2 is a possible D gene (6 bases). The TCR originated in a man younger than 30 in good health. The sample was naive CD8+ T cells sorted from blood. The CDR3: CASSSERAYEQYF. Here the CDR3 DNA reads TGTGCCAGCAGCTCCGAGCGGGCCTACGAGCAGTACTTC.